A selection of T cell receptor beta chains follows, all from one sample in a study of T cell responses to AZD1222 COVID-19 vaccine. Clones were sequenced by immunoSEQ multiplex PCR, and TCRdb holds only the in-frame ones, with some missing. In the table there are around 170,000 clones, roughly 88% of which are singletons. Sequenced material: peripheral blood, taken on day 0 of AZD1222 vaccination. These receptors were collected from an adult in good health. Both conserved end residues are part of each CDR3. The D gene is left open where the match is weak. Size is omitted from some rows. Given values are once, few, many or a class for expanded clones.

V gene,D gene,J gene,clone size,CDR3 DNA,CDR3 protein
TRBV28,TRBD2,TRBJ2-5,NA,TGTGCCAGCAGCAGGACTAGCGGGACCCAAGAGACCCAGTACTTC,CASSRTSGTQETQYF
TRBV9,TRBD2,TRBJ2-7,NA,TGTGCCAGCAGCGTCTCTAGCGGGTCGACCTACGAGCAGTACTTC,CASSVSSGSTYEQYF
TRBV19,NA,TRBJ2-7,NA,TGTGCCAGTAGTATAGTGGCGGGACCCTCCTACGAGCAGTACTTC,CASSIVAGPSYEQYF
TRBV7-2,TRBD2,TRBJ2-1,NA,TGTGCCAGCAGATATAGCGGGGGGGGTTTCAATGAGCAGTTCTTC,CASRYSGGGFNEQFF
TRBV29-1,TRBD1,TRBJ2-7,NA,TGCAGCGTTGAGACAGGGAGAACCTACGAGCAGTACTTC,CSVETGRTYEQYF
TRBV10-3,TRBD1,TRBJ1-1,NA,TGTGCCATCAGTGACCCCGCGACAGGGGGCACTGAAGCTTTCTTT,CAISDPATGGTEAFF
TRBV29-1,NA,TRBJ1-2,NA,TGCCGCGGGGGGGACAACTACTGGGGCTACACCTTC,CRGGDNYWGYTF
TRBV10-2,TRBD1,TRBJ1-1,NA,TGCGCCAGCAGGCAATTGACAGGGGGCATAACTGAAGCTTTCTTT,CASRQLTGGITEAFF
TRBV12-3/TRBV12-4,TRBD2,TRBJ2-1,NA,TGTGCCAGCAGCCCTGGGGGGGGTGGGAAGCAGTTCTTC,CASSPGGGGKQFF
TRBV5-1,NA,TRBJ2-1,NA,TGCGCCAGCAGCTTACGGGACCAAATCGACAATGAGCAGTTCTTC,CASSLRDQIDNEQFF
TRBV5-4,NA,TRBJ2-1,NA,TGTGCCACCGAGGACTATCGGAATGAGCAGTTCTTC,CATEDYRNEQFF
TRBV7-9,NA,TRBJ2-3,NA,TGTGCCAGCAGCGGCTGGGGGGAGTCCACAGATACGCAGTATTTT,CASSGWGESTDTQYF
TRBV6-1,NA,TRBJ1-1,NA,TGTGCCAGCAGTGATGCGGGGGCCCTTACTGAAGCTTTCTTT,CASSDAGALTEAFF
TRBV10-2,TRBD1,TRBJ2-1,once,TGCGCCAGCAGTGATCCTGCAGGTTTACAGGGGTTCCCATTAGGGGGGTTCTTC,CASSDPAGLQGFPLGGFF
TRBV19,NA,TRBJ2-3,once,TGTGCCAGTAGTACGGGACTCCTACGAAGCACAGATACGCAGTATTTT,CASSTGLLRSTDTQYF
TRBV6-1,TRBD1,TRBJ2-7,NA,TGTGCCAGCAGTGTAACCGGGACAGGGAGTGGGCGCTACGAGCAGTACTTC,CASSVTGTGSGRYEQYF
TRBV29-1,TRBD1,TRBJ1-1,once,TGCAGCGTTGTAGGGGGCGACACTGAAGCTTTCTTT,CSVVGGDTEAFF